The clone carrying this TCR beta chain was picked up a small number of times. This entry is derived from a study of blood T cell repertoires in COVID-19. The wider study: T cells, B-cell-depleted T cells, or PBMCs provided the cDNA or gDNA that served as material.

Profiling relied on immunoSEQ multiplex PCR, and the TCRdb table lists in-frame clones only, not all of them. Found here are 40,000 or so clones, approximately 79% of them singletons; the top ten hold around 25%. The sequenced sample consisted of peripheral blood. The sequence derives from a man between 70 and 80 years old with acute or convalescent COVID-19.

The CDR3 nucleotides read TGCGCCAGCAGCTTGACAGGGGCCCGAAACACCGGGGAGCTGTTTTTT. Translating it yields CASSLTGARNTGELFF. The rearrangement links TRBV5-1 to TRBJ2-2, with 7 bases lining up with TRBD1. With V trimmed by 1 base and J by 2 bases, 5 bases remained unmatched. The CDR3 has 16 residues. CDR1 is SGHRS and CDR2 is YFSETQ in the germline V gene.